This T cell receptor (beta chain) was obtained from a study of blood T cell repertoires in COVID-19. Study-wide background: The United States, Italy and Spain supplied acute and convalescent COVID-19 samples. Sample material is recorded as cDNA or gDNA derived from T cells, B-cell-depleted T cells, or PBMCs.

V trimming: 2 bases; J trimming: 3 bases; junction bases outside the gene matches: 4. Germline V lookup: CDR1 MNHNS, CDR2 SASEGT. The CDR3 spans 14 residues. Measured with immunoSEQ multiplex PCR; TCRdb has only the in-frame clones, and not every one. Of under 55,000 clones in the sample, around 80% are singletons; the top ten hold roughly 25%. The rearrangement uses TRBV6-1 and TRBJ2-7; 7 positions agree with TRBD2. Sequenced: peripheral blood. This sequence was found in a man between 65 and 85 years old with acute or convalescent COVID-19. CDR3 in DNA: TGTGCCAGCAGTGAACTGGGGGGGGTCTACGAGCAGTACTTC. It yields the protein CASSELGGVYEQYF.